Listed below are T cell receptor beta chains from one sample, sequenced in a study of T cells after yellow fever vaccination. MiXCR was run by TCRdb on the 5' RACE reads, yielding one entry per CDR3 protein. Among approximately 610,000 distinct CDR3 sequences, about a sixth were seen once, and the ten largest hold roughly 17%. The sequencing here drew on PBMCs, taken more than 4 days after the first yellow fever vaccination. These receptors were collected from a man aged 18 to 29 who received the YFV17D yellow fever vaccine. Each CDR3 is given with its conserved first and last residue. A D gene is named only where the DNA matches it firmly. Not every row has a clone size; where given, it reads once, few, many or a size class.

clone_size,v_call,j_call,d_call,cdr3_aa,cdr3_nt
many,TRBV7-9,TRBJ2-7,.,CASSPSGVSYEQYF,TGTGCCAGCAGCCCCTCGGGGGTGTCCTACGAGCAGTACTTC
.,TRBV7-9,TRBJ2-1,.,CASSTGTFRYNEQFF,TGTGCCAGCAGTACCGGGACTTTTCGCTACAATGAGCAGTTCTTC
.,TRBV7-2,TRBJ2-5,.,CASSSRSAETQYF,TGTGCCAGCAGCTCGAGGTCGGCAGAGACCCAGTACTTC
few,TRBV29-1,TRBJ2-1,.,CSVGVGAGSYNEQFF,TGCAGCGTTGGCGTTGGGGCCGGGAGCTACAATGAGCAGTTCTTC
few,TRBV7-7,TRBJ2-7,TRBD2,CASSFASGGVYEQYF,TGTGCCAGCAGCTTTGCCAGCGGGGGGGTTTACGAGCAGTACTTC
few,TRBV11-2,TRBJ2-7,.,CASSLDGAWVPGQYF,TGTGCCAGCAGCTTAGATGGGGCCTGGGTCCCGGGGCAGTACTTC
many,TRBV10-2,TRBJ2-7,TRBD2,CASSTSGASWEQYF,TGCGCCAGCTCCACTAGCGGGGCCTCCTGGGAGCAGTACTTC
.,TRBV5-1,TRBJ1-3,TRBD1,CASSLGTVGNTIYF,TGCGCCAGCAGCCTGGGGACAGTCGGAAACACCATATATTTT
many,TRBV11-2,TRBJ2-3,.,CASSWGVLTDTQYF,TGTGCCAGCAGTTGGGGAGTGCTCACAGATACGCAGTATTTT
.,TRBV5-1,TRBJ2-3,TRBD2,CASSLGVAGGRADTQYF,TGCGCCAGCAGCTTGGGCGTAGCGGGGGGCAGGGCAGATACGCAGTATTTT